One sample yielded the 5 T cell receptor beta chains listed below, sequenced in a study of PD-1 blockade in classical Hodgkin lymphoma. Brentuximab vedotin exposure varied among the patients, all of whom had relapsed after autologous stem cell transplantation. Method: immunoSEQ multiplex PCR; TCRdb's copy keeps in-frame clones and lacks some. The data show 100,000 to 130,000 clones, about 88% seen once. The sequences come from peripheral blood mononuclear cells (PBMCs), collected before the second cycle of nivolumab. The receptor set was obtained from a human donor with classical Hodgkin lymphoma.

The rearrangement links TRBV11-2 to TRBJ2-3; TRBD2 agrees at 7 bases. CDR3 length: 15 amino acids. The germline V gene encodes CDR1 SGHAT and CDR2 FQNNGV. The trim removed 4 bases at V and 0 bases at J, leaving 4 bases unmatched. CDR3 residues: CASSSQLASTDTQYF. The DNA for the CDR3 is TGTGCCAGCAGCTCACAACTAGCGAGCACAGATACGCAGTATTTT.

This chain uses TRBV25-1 with TRBJ1-2, with D maybe TRBD1 (6 bases). Germline-derived CDR1 and CDR2 are MGHDK and SYGVNS. The CDR3 length is 11 residues. Deletions cut 6 bases from V and 7 bases from J, with 9 bases between. CDR3: CASSSGVGYTF. The CDR3 DNA is TGTGCCAGCAGCTCAGGGGTTGGCTACACCTTC.

This sequence joins TRBV20-1 and TRBJ1-2; tentatively, D is TRBD1 (6 bases). This CDR3 comprises 11 residues. From germline, CDR1 is DFQATT and CDR2 SNEGSKA (reference sequence). The germline V and J ends were trimmed by 5 bases and 8 bases, with 12 bases remaining between them. The CDR3 DNA is TGCAGTGCTGCGGGGGCTCGAGGCTACACCTTC. This translates into CSAAGARGYTF.

The V and J genes are TRBV19 and TRBJ2-2, with 9 bases fitting TRBD2. Unmatched junction bases numbered 1, after V lost 1 base and J lost 1 base. Germline CDR1 LNHDA, CDR2 SQIVND (reference sequence). The CDR3 is made up of 16 amino acids. CDR3 loop: CASSIGGRVNTGELFF. The CDR3 DNA is TGTGCCAGTAGTATAGGCGGGAGGGTGAACACCGGGGAGCTGTTTTTT.

This sequence joins TRBV10-2 and TRBJ1-1; D remains unclear. This CDR3 is built from 12 residues. Trimming removed 5 bases from V and 3 bases from J, with 7 bases in between. Germline assignment: CDR1 WSHSY and CDR2 SAAADI. In DNA, the CDR3 is TGCGCCAGCAGTTATACGGACACTGAAGCTTTCTTT. Translating gives CASSYTDTEAFF.